Shown below are 15 T cell receptor beta chains from a single sample sequenced in a study of human T cells and chemical hapten exposure. One entry per CDR3 protein results from TCRdb running MiXCR on the 5' RACE reads. The data show roughly 81,000 distinct CDR3 sequences, 6.5% to 8.5% seen once. Blood, whole and unfractionated, served as the source for total RNA extraction. The origin of the receptors is a male donor in good health.

This clonotype has more than one count but fewer than ten. The chain couples TRBV15 to TRBJ1-5; D perhaps matches TRBD1 (5 bases). Between the trimmed V and J ends, which lost 1 base and 4 bases, there was a span of 11 bases. Germline V CDR1 and CDR2: LNHNV, YYDKDF (reference sequence). This CDR3 contains 15 residues. The CDR3 region has the DNA TGTGCCACCAGCAGAGGGGGGAGGGGTAATCAGCCCCAGCATTTT. As protein: CATSRGGRGNQPQHF.

This clonotype was observed many times. The chain combines TRBV29-1 with TRBJ2-2; TRBD2 matches at 7 bases. Trimming at V came to 6 bases and at J to 3 bases, leaving 10 bases not matched to a gene. CDR3 length: 15 residues. In germline, CDR1 is SQVTM, CDR2 ANQGSEA. In DNA, the CDR3 is TGCAGCGTGGAGGTCCTAGCGGAGTACACCGGGGAGCTGTTTTTT. Encoded protein: CSVEVLAEYTGELFF.

There are many counts of this clonotype. The chain combines TRBV29-1 with TRBJ2-1, with 8 positions matching TRBD1. J gave up 5 bases and V 1 base, and 7 bases lay outside the gene matches. CDR1 SQVTM and CDR2 ANQGSEA come from the germline V gene. This CDR3 has 15 residues. For the CDR3, the DNA is TGCAGCGTTGAAGGGTGGGGACAGGTCAACAATGAGCAGTTCTTC. Protein: CSVEGWGQVNNEQFF.

The sample holds many counts of this clonotype. A read error may account for a junction end that differs from germline. The chain couples TRBV12-3 or TRBV12-4 to TRBJ2-1; 9 bases align to TRBD2. The CDR3 has 13 amino acids. CDR3 protein: CASRLAGDDEQFF. The CDR3 bases are TGTGCCAGCAGGTTAGCGGGGGACGATGAGCAGTTCTTC.

The table lists this clonotype with a few counts. The gene calls are TRBV6-5 and TRBJ2-1; 9 nucleotides align to TRBD1. CDR3 size: 17 residues. Germline lookup yields CDR1 MNHEY and CDR2 SVGAGI. Trimming removed 5 bases from V and 0 bases from J; junction bases left unmatched: 8. The CDR3 is CASSPWTGESSYNEQFF. CDR3 in DNA: TGTGCCAGCAGTCCGTGGACAGGGGAAAGCTCCTACAATGAGCAGTTCTTC.

The J gene is TRBJ1-1, the V gene TRBV11-2; tentative D call: TRBD1 (5 bases). Trimming took 2 bases from V and 0 from J, leaving 10 bases between them. The CDR3 loop spans 15 amino acids. Germline V CDR1 and CDR2: SGHAT, FQNNGV. The CDR3 spells CASSLMGGMNTEAFF. In DNA form, the CDR3 reads TGTGCCAGCAGCTTAATGGGGGGGATGAACACTGAAGCTTTCTTT.

This clonotype was seen many times. V and J are TRBV28 and TRBJ2-5; D gene ambiguous. The germline V gene encodes CDR1 MDHEN and CDR2 SYDVKM. The CDR3 sequence is 12 residues long. V was trimmed by 4 bases and J by 14 bases, leaving 17 bases between them. CDR3 sequence: CASSSSTRNLYF. The CDR3 nucleotides read TGTGCCAGCAGTTCCTCGACTCGAAACCTTTACTTC. Drawing the rest from reference TRBV28 and TRBJ2-5, the complete variable domain is DVKVTQSSRYLVKRTGEKVFLECVQDMDHENMFWYRQDPGLGLRLIYFSYDVKMKEKGDIPEGYSVSREKKERFSLILESASTNQTSMYLCASSSSTRNLYFGPGTRLLVL.

Ten or more counts support this clonotype. The J gene is TRBJ1-4, the V gene TRBV29-1; 9 bases agree with TRBD1. This CDR3 is built from 15 residues. V was pared by 6 bases and J by 4 bases, with 9 bases of the junction left unmatched. Germline CDR1 reads SQVTM; CDR2 reads ANQGSEA. CDR3 residues: CSVGRTGDNNEKLFF. Here the CDR3 DNA reads TGCAGCGTGGGACGGACAGGGGATAATAATGAAAAACTGTTTTTT.

This clonotype has only a few counts. The chain employs TRBV5-6 and TRBJ2-7; tentatively, D is TRBD1 (6 bases). This CDR3 has 15 residues. The germline gives CDR1 SGHDT, CDR2 YYEEEE. V shed 0 bases and J shed 3 bases, with 13 bases lying between them. CDR3 in amino acids: CASSLGSQGNYEQYF. The CDR3 DNA reads TGTGCCAGCAGCTTGGGTAGCCAGGGGAACTACGAGCAGTACTTC.

This clonotype was counted ten times or more. The chain combines TRBV19 with TRBJ1-5; 8 bases map to TRBD1. J lost 4 bases, V lost 5 bases, and 7 bases had no gene match. The CDR3 spans 15 residues. Germline lookup yields CDR1 LNHDA and CDR2 SQIVND (reference sequence). CDR3 residues: CASSLPGQVNQPQHF. CDR3 in DNA: TGTGCCAGTAGTCTCCCGGGACAGGTAAATCAGCCCCAGCATTTT.

This clonotype was counted at least ten times. This chain joins TRBV19 and TRBJ2-7; maybe TRBD1 (5 bases). V lost 7 bases, J lost 0 bases, and 13 bases lay in between. The length of the CDR3 is 14 residues. The V gene's germline CDR1 is LNHDA and CDR2 SQIVND (reference sequence). Here the CDR3 DNA reads TGTGCCAGTACCCTGACAGCCACCTCCTACGAGCAGTACTTC. Translated: CASTLTATSYEQYF.

This clonotype was observed many times. The CDR3 coding sequence is TGTGCCAGCAGTCTTCAGGACAGCTCTGGGGCCAACGTCCTGACTTTC. Translated: CASSLQDSSGANVLTF. The V call is TRBV6-1, the J call TRBJ2-6; D might be TRBD1 (6 bases). Germline CDR1 and CDR2: MNHNS and SASEGT. The CDR3 length is 16 residues. Trimming cost V 5 bases and J 0 bases, with 11 bases left between them.

This clonotype was recorded many times. The chain carries TRBV5-5 and TRBJ1-6; 10 bases align to TRBD1. This CDR3 contains 14 residues. The germline V gene has CDR1 SGHKS and CDR2 YYEKEE (reference sequence). The J segment lost 10 bases and the V segment lost 3 bases, leaving 4 bases of the junction unmatched. The CDR3 loop reads CASSSDRGLSPLHF. CDR3 nucleotide sequence: TGTGCCAGCAGCTCGGACAGGGGGTTATCACCCCTCCACTTT.

With regard to this clonotype: Given a much more abundant clone one base away, this may be a read error. This rearrangement joins TRBV10-3 to TRBJ2-4; 8 bases map to TRBD1. V dropped 0 bases and J dropped 2; count of bases not matched to a gene: 6. This CDR3 comprises 17 residues. CDR1 and CDR2 (germline): ENHRY, SYGVKD. Here the CDR3 reads CAISESRQGATKNIQYF. As DNA, the CDR3 is TGTGCCATCAGTGAGTCAAGGCAGGGGGCGACCAAAAACATTCAGTACTTC.

This clonotype has a handful of counts. The chain combines TRBV7-9 with TRBJ2-3; D might be TRBD1 (6 bases). This CDR3 is 14 amino acids long. Trimming left V 0 bases short and J 5 bases short, with 9 bases between. Germline V gene sequence: CDR1 SEHNR, CDR2 FQNEAQ (reference sequence). CDR3 amino acids: CASSLAQGVDTQYF. CDR3 nucleotide sequence: TGTGCCAGCAGCTTAGCACAGGGCGTAGATACGCAGTATTTT.